The clone carrying this TCR beta chain has a handful of counts. Original analysis: Estimated nucleated cell counts came from reference gene primer amplification. Measured with immunoSEQ multiplex PCR; TCRdb has only the in-frame clones, and not every one. That table furnishes V, J and clone size, whereas the DNA furnished D and trimming. The data hold under 200,000 clones, with roughly 75% observed a single time. The CDR3 covers 13 residues. With V trimmed by 8 bases and J by 7 bases, 8 bases remained unmatched. Germline CDR1 MDHEN, CDR2 SYDVKM. The source of the sample is a study of blood T cell repertoires in COVID-19. Study details: Spain, Italy and the United States supplied samples that represented acute and convalescent COVID-19. Sample material is recorded as cDNA or gDNA derived from T cells, B-cell-depleted T cells, or PBMCs.

The TCR originated in an older man with active or convalescent COVID-19. The chain joins TRBV28 to TRBJ2-1; 7 bases line up with TRBD1. Source material: peripheral blood. CDR3 region: CASVRAGGNEQFF. Here the CDR3 DNA reads TGTGCCAGCGTCAGGGCAGGGGGTAATGAGCAGTTCTTC.